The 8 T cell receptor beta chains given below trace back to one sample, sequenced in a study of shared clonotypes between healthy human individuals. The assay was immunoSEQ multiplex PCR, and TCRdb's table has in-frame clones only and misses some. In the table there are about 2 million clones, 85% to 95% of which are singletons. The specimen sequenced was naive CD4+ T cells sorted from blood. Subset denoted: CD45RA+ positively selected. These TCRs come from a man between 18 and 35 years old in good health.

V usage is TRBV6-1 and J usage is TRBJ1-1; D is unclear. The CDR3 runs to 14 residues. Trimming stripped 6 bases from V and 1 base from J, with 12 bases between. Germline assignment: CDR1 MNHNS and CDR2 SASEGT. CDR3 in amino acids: CASRWMKGNTEAFF. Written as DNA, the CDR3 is TGTGCCAGCAGATGGATGAAGGGGAACACTGAAGCTTTCTTT.

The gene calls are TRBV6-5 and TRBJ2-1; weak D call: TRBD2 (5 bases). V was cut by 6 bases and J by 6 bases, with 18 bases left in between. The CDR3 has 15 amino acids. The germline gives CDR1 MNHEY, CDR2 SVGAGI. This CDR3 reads CASSLSFRGLNEQFF. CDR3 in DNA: TGTGCCAGCAGCCTCAGCTTTCGTGGACTCAATGAGCAGTTCTTC.

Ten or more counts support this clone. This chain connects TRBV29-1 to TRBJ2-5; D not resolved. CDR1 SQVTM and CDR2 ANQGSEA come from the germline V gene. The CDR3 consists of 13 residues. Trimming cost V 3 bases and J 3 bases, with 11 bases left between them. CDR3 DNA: TGCAGCGTTGAGGAACAGCCGAAAGAGACCCAGTACTTC. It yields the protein CSVEEQPKETQYF.

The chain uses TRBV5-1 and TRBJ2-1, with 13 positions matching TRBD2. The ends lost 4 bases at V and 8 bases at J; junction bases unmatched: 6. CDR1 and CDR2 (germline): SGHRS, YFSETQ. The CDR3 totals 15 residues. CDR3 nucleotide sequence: TGCGCCAGCAGCCGCGGGACTAGCGGGGTCTATGAGCAGTTCTTC. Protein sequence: CASSRGTSGVYEQFF.

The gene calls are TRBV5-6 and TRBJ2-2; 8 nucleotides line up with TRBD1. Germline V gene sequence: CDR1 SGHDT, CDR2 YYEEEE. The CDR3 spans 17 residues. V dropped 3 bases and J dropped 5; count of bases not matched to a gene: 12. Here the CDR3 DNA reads TGTGCCAGCAGCTCCACAGGGGGTAGGCCTGGGACCGGGGAGCTGTTTTTT. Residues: CASSSTGGRPGTGELFF.

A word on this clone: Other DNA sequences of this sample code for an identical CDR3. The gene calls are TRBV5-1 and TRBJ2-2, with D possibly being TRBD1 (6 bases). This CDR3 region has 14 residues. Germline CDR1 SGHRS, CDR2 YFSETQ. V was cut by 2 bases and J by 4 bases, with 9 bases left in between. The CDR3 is CASSLGQSTGELFF. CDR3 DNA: TGCGCCAGCAGCTTAGGACAGTCCACCGGGGAGCTGTTTTTT.

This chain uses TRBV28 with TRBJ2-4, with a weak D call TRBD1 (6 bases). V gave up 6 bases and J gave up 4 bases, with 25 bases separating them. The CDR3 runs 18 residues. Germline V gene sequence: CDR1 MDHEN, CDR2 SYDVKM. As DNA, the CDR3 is TGTGCCAGCAGCGCCAGGGGAGAAGGGGATGCCCAAAAAAACATTCAGTACTTC. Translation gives CASSARGEGDAQKNIQYF.

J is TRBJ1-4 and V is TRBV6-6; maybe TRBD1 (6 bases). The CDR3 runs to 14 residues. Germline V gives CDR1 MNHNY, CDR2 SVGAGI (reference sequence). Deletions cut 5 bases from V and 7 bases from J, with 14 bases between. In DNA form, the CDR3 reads TGTGCCAGCAGTGGGGGGCAACTTGGTGAAAAACTGTTTTTT. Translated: CASSGGQLGEKLFF.